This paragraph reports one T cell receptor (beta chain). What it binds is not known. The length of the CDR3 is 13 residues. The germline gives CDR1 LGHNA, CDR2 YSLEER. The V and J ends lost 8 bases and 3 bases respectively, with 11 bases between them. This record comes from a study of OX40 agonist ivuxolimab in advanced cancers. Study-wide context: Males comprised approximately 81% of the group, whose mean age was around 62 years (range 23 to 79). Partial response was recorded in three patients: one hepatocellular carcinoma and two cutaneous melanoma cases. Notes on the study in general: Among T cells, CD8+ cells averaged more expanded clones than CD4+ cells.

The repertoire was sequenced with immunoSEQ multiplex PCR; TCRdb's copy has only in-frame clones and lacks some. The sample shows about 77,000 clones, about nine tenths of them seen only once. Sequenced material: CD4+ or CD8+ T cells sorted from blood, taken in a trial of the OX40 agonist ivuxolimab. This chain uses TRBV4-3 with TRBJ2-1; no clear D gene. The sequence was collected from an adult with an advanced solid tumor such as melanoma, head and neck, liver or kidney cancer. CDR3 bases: TGCGCCAGCTCGGCCGATGTCTACAATGAGCAGTTCTTC. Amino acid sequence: CASSADVYNEQFF.